This entry lists 31 T cell receptor beta chains sequenced from one sample in a study of T cell changes during pregnancy in multiple sclerosis. Method: immunoSEQ multiplex PCR; TCRdb's copy keeps in-frame clones and lacks some. The data contain around 36,000 clones, over 75% of them seen just once; the ten biggest clones take up about 7.8%. The material sequenced was CD8+ T cells from peripheral blood mononuclear cells, taken before pregnancy. The receptors were gathered from a female donor with multiple sclerosis, enrolled in a pregnancy study.

The chain carries TRBV29-1 and TRBJ2-1; the D gene is possibly TRBD2 (6 bases). V lost 8 bases to trimming and J lost 2 bases, with 16 bases between them. CDR1 and CDR2 from the germline V gene are SQVTM and ANQGSEA. CDR3 length: 14 amino acids. The CDR3 reads CSLAGTPTYNEQFF. The CDR3 nucleotides read TGCAGCCTTGCAGGGACTCCCACCTACAATGAGCAGTTCTTC.

The chain combines TRBV27 with TRBJ2-1, with TRBD2 matching 12 bases. Germline CDR1 MNHEY, CDR2 SMNVEV (reference sequence). The length of the CDR3 is 14 residues. Unmatched junction bases numbered 3, after V lost 6 bases and J lost 6 bases. The DNA for the CDR3 is TGTGCCAGCAGGACTAGCGGGAGCATCAATGAGCAGTTCTTC. This sequence encodes CASRTSGSINEQFF.

The chain couples TRBV6-1 to TRBJ2-7, with unresolved D. V lost 6 bases and J lost 4, with 7 bases in between. From germline, CDR1 is MNHNS and CDR2 SASEGT. The CDR3 loop spans 11 amino acids. The CDR3 DNA reads as TGTGCCAGCAGGACATATTACGAGCAGTACTTC. Residues: CASRTYYEQYF.

The chain carries TRBV5-8 and TRBJ1-2; TRBD1 aligns across 8 bases. J was trimmed by 4 bases and V by 3 bases; bases with no gene match: 11. Per the germline V gene, CDR1 is SGHTS and CDR2 is YDEGEE. CDR3 length equals 16 residues. The CDR3 region is CASSWEDREFGYGYTF. The CDR3 region has the DNA TGTGCCAGCAGCTGGGAGGACAGGGAGTTTGGCTATGGCTACACCTTC.

The rearrangement links TRBV5-6 to TRBJ2-7; D gene unclear. Per germline, CDR1 SGHDT and CDR2 YYEEEE. With 0 bases removed from V and 6 bases from J, the gap between germline ends came to 7 bases. This CDR3 contains 12 residues. The CDR3 DNA sequence: TGTGCCAGCAGCTTGGACCCCGGCGAGCAGTACTTC. Its translation is CASSLDPGEQYF.

The gene calls are TRBV28 and TRBJ2-7; no reliable D call. This CDR3 spans 11 amino acids. Germline assignment: CDR1 MDHEN and CDR2 SYDVKM. V lost 5 bases, J lost 6 bases, and 8 bases lay in between. CDR3 nucleotide sequence: TGTGCCAGCAGTATAACTCGCGAGCAGTACTTC. This translates into CASSITREQYF. The whole variable domain, filled in from reference TRBV28 and TRBJ2-7, reads DVKVTQSSRYLVKRTGEKVFLECVQDMDHENMFWYRQDPGLGLRLIYFSYDVKMKEKGDIPEGYSVSREKKERFSLILESASTNQTSMYLCASSITREQYFGPGTRLTVT.

This chain links TRBV7-9 with TRBJ2-7; D is possibly TRBD2 (5 bases). CDR3 size: 11 residues. Germline assignment: CDR1 SEHNR and CDR2 FQNEAQ (reference sequence). Trimming pared 6 bases from V and 5 bases from J, leaving 8 bases between. CDR3 sequence reads: CASSTGNEQYF. The CDR3 region has the DNA TGTGCCAGCAGTACGGGGAACGAGCAGTACTTC.

The rearrangement uses TRBV27 and TRBJ2-7; possible D gene TRBD1, 5 bases. Germline V gene sequence: CDR1 MNHEY, CDR2 SMNVEV (reference sequence). The CDR3 sequence is 14 residues long. V shed 1 base and J shed 3 bases, with 10 bases lying between them. CDR3 DNA sequence: TGTGCCAGCAGTTTATTGGGGCAAGTCTACGAGCAGTACTTC. Translated: CASSLLGQVYEQYF.

This chain links TRBV6-6 with TRBJ1-1; no reliable D call. Per germline, CDR1 MNHNY and CDR2 SVGAGI (reference sequence). Trimming shortened V by 6 bases and J by 7 bases, and 6 bases separated the two germline ends. This CDR3 spans 10 amino acids. The CDR3 loop is CASRAVEAFF. CDR3 coding DNA: TGTGCCAGCAGGGCTGTTGAAGCTTTCTTT.

This rearrangement joins TRBV5-5 to TRBJ2-7; 9 bases line up with TRBD1. From germline, CDR1 is SGHKS and CDR2 YYEKEE (reference sequence). V lost 2 bases to trimming and J lost 5 bases; unmatched junction nucleotides: 5. The CDR3 extends over 14 amino acids. CDR3 amino acids: CASSFSGTGNEQYF. CDR3 bases: TGTGCCAGCAGCTTTTCGGGGACAGGGAACGAGCAGTACTTC.

This rearrangement joins TRBV11-3 to TRBJ2-1; D not resolved. Trimming cost V 5 bases and J 4 bases, with 9 bases left between them. Germline CDR1 is SGHNT and CDR2 is YENEEA. The CDR3 sequence is 13 residues long. CDR3 region: CASSIRVYNEQFF. The CDR3 coding sequence is TGTGCCAGCAGCATCCGGGTATACAATGAGCAGTTCTTC.

The genes are TRBV19 and TRBJ2-1, with D maybe TRBD2 (6 bases). Germline V gene sequence: CDR1 LNHDA, CDR2 SQIVND (reference sequence). The CDR3 has 15 amino acids. The V gene lost 7 bases and the J gene lost 6 bases, with 19 bases spanning the gap. CDR3 sequence reads: CASTLATRSVNEQFF. CDR3 bases: TGTGCCAGTACCCTAGCGACACGTTCCGTCAATGAGCAGTTCTTC.

The CDR3 spells CASSPKTGGEGTQYF. As DNA, the CDR3 is TGTGCCAGCAGCCCAAAGACAGGGGGCGAGGGTACGCAGTATTTT. This chain links TRBV7-9 with TRBJ2-3; TRBD1 agrees at 10 bases. The CDR3 has 15 amino acids. Trimming at V came to 5 bases and at J to 8 bases, leaving 10 bases not matched to a gene. Germline values: CDR1 SEHNR, CDR2 FQNEAQ (reference sequence).

The chain has TRBV2 and TRBJ1-1; D is unresolved. Germline V CDR1 and CDR2: SNHLY, FYNNEI. The CDR3 has 12 amino acids. The V end lost 8 bases, the J end lost 11 bases, and 18 bases lay between the germline ends. The CDR3 nucleotides read TGTGCCAGCCTGGCGGGCAGGTTGGGGGCTTTCTTT. It codes for CASLAGRLGAFF.

This chain connects TRBV4-3 to TRBJ1-5; D gene unclear. V lost 0 bases to trimming and J lost 7 bases, with 13 bases between them. Germline loops: CDR1 LGHNA, CDR2 YSLEER. The CDR3 loop spans 15 amino acids. CDR3 residues: CASSQDRFGEQPQHF. CDR3 DNA: TGCGCCAGCAGCCAAGACCGTTTCGGAGAGCAGCCCCAGCATTTT.

The rearrangement uses TRBV7-2 and TRBJ1-4, with 7 bases fitting TRBD1. After removal of 5 bases from V and 0 bases from J, the junction contained 3 bases not matched to a gene. Germline lookup yields CDR1 SGHTA and CDR2 FQGNSA. This CDR3 has 15 residues. CDR3 DNA: TGTGCCAGCAGCCCAGGGGGGTCAACTAATGAAAAACTGTTTTTT. Its protein is CASSPGGSTNEKLFF.

V gene TRBV5-5 combines with J gene TRBJ2-1, with D possibly TRBD2 on 6 matching bases. The CDR3 loop spans 13 amino acids. V dropped 3 bases and J dropped 7 bases, with 11 bases sitting between them. CDR1 is SGHKS, CDR2 YYEKEE, per germline (reference sequence). The DNA for the CDR3 is TGTGCCAGCAGCTGGACTATGGGGAATGAGCAGTTCTTC. Protein: CASSWTMGNEQFF.

The rearrangement links TRBV6-5 to TRBJ2-1, with TRBD2 identical over 13 bases. Germline V gene sequence: CDR1 MNHEY, CDR2 SVGAGI. This CDR3 contains 14 residues. The J segment lost 10 bases and the V segment lost 5 bases, leaving 5 bases of the junction unmatched. The CDR3 is CASSRTSGGDEQFF. As DNA, the CDR3 is TGTGCCAGCAGTCGGACTAGCGGGGGCGACGAGCAGTTCTTC.

The genes are TRBV9 and TRBJ2-7; 7 bases are shared with TRBD2. This CDR3 comprises 14 residues. The ends lost 0 bases at V and 6 bases at J; junction bases unmatched: 6. Germline V gene data show CDR1 as SGDLS and CDR2 as YYNGEE. CDR3 loop: CASSVGGRAAEQYF. CDR3 coding DNA: TGTGCCAGCAGCGTAGGGGGGAGGGCCGCCGAGCAGTACTTC.

This chain connects TRBV2 to TRBJ2-3; possibly TRBD2 for D (6 bases). This CDR3 comprises 12 residues. V dropped 6 bases and J dropped 3 bases, with 7 bases sitting between them. Germline V gives CDR1 SNHLY, CDR2 FYNNEI. CDR3 protein: CASSGGTDTQYF. The CDR3 DNA follows: TGTGCCAGCAGCGGGGGAACAGATACGCAGTATTTT.

The chain links TRBV7-9 to TRBJ2-1; 9 nucleotides align to TRBD2. There are 16 residues in the CDR3. V lost 5 bases and J lost 7; bases outside the gene matches: 12. CDR1 and CDR2 from the germline V gene are SEHNR and FQNEAQ (reference sequence). CDR3 loop: CASSPPPAGGVNEQFF. The CDR3 coding sequence is TGTGCCAGCAGCCCGCCCCCAGCGGGAGGTGTTAATGAGCAGTTCTTC.

This clone appeared a single time. The CDR3 DNA sequence: TGTGCCAGCACCCCGGGGGGTGGCGGCGATGAGCAGTTCTTC. Residues: CASTPGGGGDEQFF. The J gene is TRBJ2-1, the V gene TRBV6-1; 7 bases line up with TRBD2. This CDR3 region has 14 residues. Germline V lookup: CDR1 MNHNS, CDR2 SASEGT. The V segment lost 7 bases and the J segment 8 bases; nucleotides outside the gene matches: 11.

By sample share, this clone is medium-sized. J is TRBJ2-3 and V is TRBV6-4, with TRBD1 matching 9 bases. This CDR3 is built from 15 residues. V lost 6 bases to trimming and J lost 7 bases; unmatched junction nucleotides: 11. Germline lookup yields CDR1 MRHNA and CDR2 SNTAGT. The CDR3 loop is CASSLTGGRPNTQYF. The CDR3 DNA reads TGTGCCAGCAGCCTTACAGGGGGCCGTCCTAATACGCAGTATTTT.

The chain has TRBV7-8 and TRBJ2-1, with D perhaps TRBD2 (5 bases). Germline CDR1 is SGHVS and CDR2 is FQNEAQ. V was trimmed by 1 base and J by 4 bases, leaving 14 bases between them. The CDR3 contains 16 residues. The CDR3 protein is CASSLVEGVSYNEQFF. The CDR3 DNA sequence: TGTGCCAGCAGCTTAGTTGAGGGAGTCAGTTACAATGAGCAGTTCTTC.

V and J are TRBV28 and TRBJ2-1; a weak D match, TRBD2 (5 bases). The CDR3 sequence is 17 residues long. CDR1 and CDR2 from the germline V gene are MDHEN and SYDVKM. Trimming cost V 2 bases and J 7 bases, with 21 bases left between them. The CDR3 spells CASSLGLRSGDWNEQFF. The CDR3 nucleotides are TGTGCCAGCAGTTTAGGACTTAGAAGCGGCGACTGGAATGAGCAGTTCTTC.

The rearrangement uses TRBV6-5 and TRBJ1-1; 7 positions agree with TRBD1. After removal of 6 bases from V and 3 bases from J, the junction contained 7 bases not matched to a gene. CDR1 MNHEY and CDR2 SVGAGI come from the germline V gene. CDR3 length equals 14 residues. This CDR3 reads CASRADRVDTEAFF. CDR3 nucleotide sequence: TGTGCCAGCAGAGCCGACAGGGTAGACACTGAAGCTTTCTTT.

This rearrangement joins TRBV25-1 to TRBJ2-3; D is perhaps TRBD1 (6 bases). Germline CDR1 is MGHDK and CDR2 is SYGVNS. CDR3 length: 14 residues. V was cut by 7 bases and J by 5 bases, with 16 bases left in between. The CDR3 nucleotides are TGTGCCAGCAATGGGTACAGGGATATAGATACGCAGTATTTT. This codes for CASNGYRDIDTQYF.

The V gene is TRBV5-4, the J gene TRBJ2-1, with D possibly being TRBD1 (5 bases). This CDR3 spans 14 amino acids. V shed 1 base and J shed 7 bases, with 12 bases lying between them. Germline V gene sequence: CDR1 SGHNT, CDR2 YYREEE (reference sequence). The CDR3 DNA sequence: TGTGCCAGCAGCTTGTCCCAGGGTGGTAATGAGCAGTTCTTC. This codes for CASSLSQGGNEQFF.

The genes are TRBV6-5 and TRBJ2-2, with 9 nucleotides matching TRBD1. The V segment lost 4 bases and the J segment 1 base; nucleotides outside the gene matches: 4. This CDR3 comprises 16 residues. Germline lookup yields CDR1 MNHEY and CDR2 SVGAGI. Here the CDR3 DNA reads TGTGCCAGCAGTTCGGGGACAGGGCTGAACACCGGGGAGCTGTTTTTT. Protein sequence: CASSSGTGLNTGELFF.

The chain is built from TRBV12-2 and TRBJ2-3; TRBD2 is taken as the D call from the table, unchecked against the DNA. TRBV12-2 is a listed pseudogene. The CDR3 has 20 residues. The CDR3 loop reads CASRLEPGLAGGKSTDTQYF. The DNA for the CDR3 is TGTGCAAGTCGCTTAGAGCCGGGACTAGCGGGGGGGAAGAGCACAGATACGCAGTATTTT.

This clone was counted a single time. This sample also contains other DNA sequences that code for the same CDR3. V and J are TRBV28 and TRBJ2-5, with unresolved D. The CDR3 contains 14 residues. With 2 bases removed from V and 2 bases from J, the gap between germline ends came to 9 bases. Per the germline V gene, CDR1 is MDHEN and CDR2 is SYDVKM. As DNA, the CDR3 is TGTGCCAGCAGTTTAAGTTCGGGTCAAGAGACCCAGTACTTC. Its translation is CASSLSSGQETQYF.